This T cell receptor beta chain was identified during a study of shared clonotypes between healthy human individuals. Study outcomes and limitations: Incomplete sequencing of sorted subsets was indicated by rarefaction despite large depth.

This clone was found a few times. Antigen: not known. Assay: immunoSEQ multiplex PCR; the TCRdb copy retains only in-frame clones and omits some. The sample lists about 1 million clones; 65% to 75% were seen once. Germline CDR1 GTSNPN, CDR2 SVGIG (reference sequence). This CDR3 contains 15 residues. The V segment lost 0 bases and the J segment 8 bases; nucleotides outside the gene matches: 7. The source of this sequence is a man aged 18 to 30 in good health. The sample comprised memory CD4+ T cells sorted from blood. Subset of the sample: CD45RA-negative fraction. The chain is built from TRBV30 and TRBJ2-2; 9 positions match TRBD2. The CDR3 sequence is CAWSVGSSGMGELFF. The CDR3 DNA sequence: TGTGCCTGGAGTGTAGGATCTAGCGGGATGGGGGAGCTGTTTTTT.